This record concerns one T cell receptor (beta chain) sequence. The antigen is unknown. Via MiXCR, TCRdb re-called the 5' RACE reads, giving one row per CDR3 protein. The sample holds some 290,000 distinct CDR3 sequences, 15% to 20% seen once. This entry comes from a study of T-cell memory formation after mild COVID-19. Study-level background: TCR clusters were largely donor specific.

The CDR3 has 18 residues. Germline lookup yields CDR1 MGHRA and CDR2 YSYEKL. V trimming: 2 bases; J trimming: 4 bases; junction bases outside the gene matches: 11. Notes on the study in general: Clones that contracted from day 15 to 85 were balanced CD4/CD8, while later expanders leaned CD4+. Clones which contracted sat mainly in CM and EM if CD4+, and in EMRA if CD8+.

Source material: PBMCs or a T cell subset sorted from them (not recorded which). The source is a man in his late teens or twenties who had mild COVID-19 (a few samples of this study predate the infection). Cell type and time point are not known. This chain connects TRBV4-1 to TRBJ2-1; 10 bases are shared with TRBD1. CDR3 DNA sequence: TGCGCCAGCAGCCAAAGGGGAACCCCGGGACAGGGGTACAATGAGCAGTTCTTC. Encoded protein: CASSQRGTPGQGYNEQFF.